The text below deals with one TCR beta chain. PCR amplification relied on 60 Vbeta primers (plus 13 Jbeta primers). TCRdb's table, derived via immunoSEQ multiplex PCR, lists solely in-frame clones and lacks some. There are approximately 100,000 clones in the sample; around three quarters occur only once, and roughly 5.4% lies in the top ten. This specimen comes from a study of cytomegalovirus exposure and HLA in healthy donors. V was shortened by 8 bases and J by 1 base, with 17 bases between the two germline ends. The germline V gene encodes CDR1 LNHDA and CDR2 SQIVND (reference sequence). The CDR3 consists of 15 residues.

The clonotype comes from a woman aged 18-29 years in good health and CMV-seropositive. This chain connects TRBV19 to TRBJ1-1; maybe TRBD1 (5 bases). The sample was PBMCs. The CDR3: CASGWGLGPNTEAFF. Here the CDR3 DNA reads TGTGCCAGTGGATGGGGTTTGGGGCCGAACACTGAAGCTTTCTTT.